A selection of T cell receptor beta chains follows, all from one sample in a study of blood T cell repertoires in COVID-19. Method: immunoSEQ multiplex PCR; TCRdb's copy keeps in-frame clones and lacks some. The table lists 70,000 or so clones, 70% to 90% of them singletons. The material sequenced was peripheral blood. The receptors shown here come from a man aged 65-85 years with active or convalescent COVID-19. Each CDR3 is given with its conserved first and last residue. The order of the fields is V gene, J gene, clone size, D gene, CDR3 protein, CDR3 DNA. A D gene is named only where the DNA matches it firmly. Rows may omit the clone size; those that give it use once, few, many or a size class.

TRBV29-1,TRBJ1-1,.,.,CSVHRQAEAFF,TGCAGCGTTCATAGACAGGCTGAAGCTTTCTTT
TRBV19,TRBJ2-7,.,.,CASSASGRYEQYF,TGTGCCAGTAGTGCCTCCGGGAGATACGAGCAGTACTTC
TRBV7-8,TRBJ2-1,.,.,CASSQERVRQFF,TGTGCCAGCAGCCAGGAGAGGGTACGGCAGTTCTTC
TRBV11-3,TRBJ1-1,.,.,CASSRNMNTEAFF,TGTGCCAGCAGCCGTAATATGAACACTGAAGCTTTCTTT
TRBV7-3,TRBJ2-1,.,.,CASSGRAGDEQFF,TGTGCCAGCAGTGGTCGAGCGGGCGATGAGCAGTTCTTC
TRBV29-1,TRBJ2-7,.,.,CSVGRKEGTFTHEQYF,TGCAGCGTTGGACGGAAAGAAGGGACTTTCACCCACGAGCAGTACTTC
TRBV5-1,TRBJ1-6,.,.,CASSDGSIPSGRSPLHF,TGCGCCAGCAGCGACGGATCCATCCCTTCTGGGCGTTCACCCCTCCACTTT
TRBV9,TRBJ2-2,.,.,CASSRDEDGELFF,TGTGCCAGCAGCAGAGACGAGGACGGGGAGCTGTTTTTT
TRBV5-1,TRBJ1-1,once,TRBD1,CASSLYRGNTEAFF,TGCGCCAGCAGCTTGTACAGGGGGAACACTGAAGCTTTCTTT
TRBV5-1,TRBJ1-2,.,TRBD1,CASSLIVTVGQGVNYGYTF,TGCGCCAGCAGTCTTATTGTCACCGTGGGACAGGGGGTTAACTATGGCTACACCTTC
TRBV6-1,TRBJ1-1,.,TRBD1,CASSALGTGLLGTEAFF,TGTGCCAGCAGTGCTCTTGGGACAGGCCTTCTAGGCACTGAAGCTTTCTTT
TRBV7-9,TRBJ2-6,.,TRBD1,CASSFRTGLSGANVLTF,TGTGCCAGCAGCTTCCGGACAGGCCTCTCTGGGGCCAACGTCCTGACTTTC
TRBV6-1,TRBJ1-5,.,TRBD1,CASSEGQLVWPQHF,TGTGCCAGCAGTGAGGGACAGCTAGTTTGGCCCCAGCATTTT
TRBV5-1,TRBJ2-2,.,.,CASSLVRTGELFF,TGCGCCAGCAGCTTGGTCAGAACCGGGGAGCTGTTTTTT
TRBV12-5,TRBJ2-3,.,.,CASGLGDFGGTDTQYF,TGTGCTAGTGGTTTAGGGGACTTTGGAGGCACAGATACGCAGTATTTT
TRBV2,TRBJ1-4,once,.,CASTTLRGSANEKLFF,TGTGCCAGCACCACTCTGCGGGGGTCGGCTAATGAAAAACTGTTTTTT
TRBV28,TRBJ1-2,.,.,CASSLEVSYGYTF,TGTGCCAGCAGTTTAGAGGTTAGCTATGGCTACACCTTC
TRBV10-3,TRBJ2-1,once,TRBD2,CAIRGAGVRDNEQFF,TGTGCCATCAGGGGAGCGGGAGTTCGGGACAATGAGCAGTTCTTC
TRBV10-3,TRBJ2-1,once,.,CAISESIHGGDYNEQFF,TGTGCCATCAGTGAGTCGATTCACGGCGGGGACTACAATGAGCAGTTCTTC
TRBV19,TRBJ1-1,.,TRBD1,CASSIDDRGTGDTEAFF,TGTGCCAGTAGTATAGACGACAGGGGAACCGGGGACACTGAAGCTTTCTTT
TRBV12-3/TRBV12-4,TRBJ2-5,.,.,CASSDWVAETQYF,TGTGCCAGCAGCGACTGGGTTGCGGAGACCCAGTACTTC
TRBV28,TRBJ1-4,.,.,CASSSKQGYREKLFF,TGTGCCAGCAGTTCGAAACAGGGTTATAGGGAAAAACTGTTTTTT
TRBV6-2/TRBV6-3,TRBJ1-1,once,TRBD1,CASSYSGTGNTEAFF,TGTGCCAGCAGTTACTCCGGGACAGGGAACACTGAAGCTTTCTTT
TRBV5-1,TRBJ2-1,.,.,CASSLGLYNEQFF,TGCGCCAGCAGCTTGGGACTATACAATGAGCAGTTCTTC
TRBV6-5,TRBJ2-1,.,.,CASSPPAGVEEFF,TGTGCCAGCAGTCCCCCGGCCGGCGTGGAGGAGTTCTTC
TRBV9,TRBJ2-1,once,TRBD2,CASGPAGVWNEQFF,TGTGCCAGCGGACCAGCGGGAGTGTGGAATGAGCAGTTCTTC
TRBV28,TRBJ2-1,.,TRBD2,CASSSSGRAEDEQFF,TGTGCCAGCAGTTCCAGCGGGAGGGCCGAGGATGAGCAGTTCTTC
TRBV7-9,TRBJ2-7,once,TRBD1,CASSFPGGLEQYF,TGTGCCAGCAGTTTCCCAGGGGGCCTCGAGCAGTACTTC
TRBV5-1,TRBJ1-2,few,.,CASSLSPGSYGYTF,TGCGCCAGCAGCTTAAGTCCAGGTTCCTATGGCTACACCTTC
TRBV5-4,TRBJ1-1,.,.,CASSLPGMNTEAFF,TGTGCCAGCAGCTTGCCAGGGATGAACACTGAAGCTTTCTTT